These 18 T cell receptor beta chains originate from one sample sequenced in a study of blood T cells in healthy people across ages (dated by TCRdb to the mid-2010s). The library relied on 5' RACE. Sequencing relied on an Illumina HiSeq 2500. The second PCR ran for roughly 6 to 11 cycles and used a J-beta primer mix along with a sample-barcoded 5' primer. TCRdb reprocessing: public reads trimmed at Q25 with fastp, clones called with MiXCR, in-frame beta chains kept. When rows share a CDR3 protein, they turn into one entry using the most common DNA and genes. The sample records more than 600,000 distinct CDR3 sequences, 25% of which are singletons. The ten most abundant clones make up roughly a tenth of the sample. The same sample was also used in a study of T cells of mothers and their children.

The sequenced sample consisted of blood. The receptors derive from a boy between 5 and 17 years old in good health.

This clonotype has just a few counts. J is TRBJ2-1 and V is TRBV4-1; D unresolved. V lost 1 base to trimming and J lost 2 bases, with 15 bases between them. CDR1 is MGHRA and CDR2 is YSYEKL in the germline V gene. The CDR3 contains 17 residues. CDR3 region: CASSQATIPGPYNEQFF. CDR3 in DNA: TGCGCCAGCAGCCAAGCTACTATTCCCGGCCCCTACAATGAGCAGTTCTTC.

This clonotype was seen only a few times. The rearrangement uses TRBV25-1 and TRBJ1-3; D is unresolved. Germline V CDR1 and CDR2: MGHDK, SYGVNS. The length of the CDR3 is 11 residues. V gave up 2 bases and J gave up 10 bases, with 6 bases separating them. The CDR3 sequence is CASSEGGTIYF. The CDR3 DNA reads as TGTGCCAGCAGTGAAGGCGGAACCATATATTTT.

Only a few counts were recorded for this clonotype. One junction end disagrees with the germline gene, perhaps due to a read error. The V call is TRBV2, the J call TRBJ2-5; 7 bases line up with TRBD2. Germline V gives CDR1 SNHLY, CDR2 FYNNEI. This CDR3 contains 14 residues. CDR3 amino acids: CASSVSSGELGRFF. The CDR3 nucleotides read TGTGCCAGCAGTGTGTCTAGCGGAGAGTTGGGCCGGTTCTTC.

In its sample, this clonotype was seen a few times. The rearrangement uses TRBV2 and TRBJ1-1; 7 nucleotides line up with TRBD1. The CDR3 is made up of 14 amino acids. Trimming cost V 6 bases and J 1 base; bases outside gene matches: 5. The germline CDR1 and CDR2 sequences are SNHLY and FYNNEI. The CDR3 DNA follows: TGTGCCAGCAGGGACAGGAAGCAGAACACTGAAGCTTTCTTT. It is translated as CASRDRKQNTEAFF.

This clonotype was found a few times. The V call is TRBV10-3, the J call TRBJ2-5; D is perhaps TRBD2 (6 bases). In germline, CDR1 is ENHRY, CDR2 SYGVKD. V was cut by 6 bases and J by 1 base, with 12 bases left in between. The CDR3 length is 14 residues. The CDR3 nucleotides are TGTGCCATCAGCGGGACTCTCTTCCAAGAGACCCAGTACTTC. Amino acids: CAISGTLFQETQYF.

This clonotype was seen a few times. The V gene is TRBV29-1, the J gene TRBJ2-5; D gene unclear. Matching the DNA end better, TRBJ2-7 makes the J call doubtful. The CDR3 spans 14 residues. The V gene's germline CDR1 is SQVTM and CDR2 ANQGSEA. DNA for the CDR3: TGCAGCGTTGAAGATGACATCACCAGCTACGAGCAGTACTTC. It is translated as CSVEDDITSYEQYF.

The chain joins TRBV4-1 to TRBJ2-7, with 10 positions matching TRBD2. Germline-derived CDR1 and CDR2 are MGHRA and YSYEKL. The CDR3 loop spans 17 amino acids. V lost 1 base to trimming and J lost 6 bases; unmatched junction nucleotides: 12. For the CDR3, the DNA is TGCGCCAGCAGCCAAGTGGTCGGCCTAGCGGGAGTTGGCGAGCAGTACTTC. Its translation is CASSQVVGLAGVGEQYF.

This clonotype was detected only a few times. The genes are TRBV28 and TRBJ1-2, with 8 bases fitting TRBD1. Trimming took 11 bases from V and 6 from J; bases not matched to a gene: 11. Germline CDR1 is MDHEN and CDR2 is SYDVKM. The CDR3 is made up of 13 amino acids. The CDR3 DNA follows: TGTGCCGGTCGTGGAGGACAGGGTCATGGCTACACCTTC. This encodes CAGRGGQGHGYTF.

The table lists this clonotype with a few counts. V and J are TRBV6-2 or TRBV6-3 and TRBJ2-3, with D possibly being TRBD2 (5 bases). The V gene's germline CDR1 is MNHEY and CDR2 SVGEGT. This CDR3 region has 14 residues. V dropped 3 bases and J dropped 1 base, with 8 bases sitting between them. The CDR3 protein is CASSYVGGTDTQYF. CDR3 in DNA: TGTGCCAGCAGTTATGTCGGGGGCACAGATACGCAGTATTTT.

V and J are TRBV9 and TRBJ2-4; D could derive from TRBD1 or TRBD2 (5 bases each). The germline V gene encodes CDR1 SGDLS and CDR2 YYNGEE. The V end was cut by 0 bases, the J end by 3 bases, with 10 bases between. The CDR3 has 15 amino acids. The CDR3 here is CASSVDMGDKNIQYF. The CDR3 DNA sequence: TGTGCCAGCAGCGTAGATATGGGGGACAAAAACATTCAGTACTTC.

This clonotype turned up a few times. This CDR3 reads CASNPGLAGGRDTQYF. CDR3 nucleotides: TGTGCCAGCAATCCCGGACTAGCGGGAGGAAGAGATACGCAGTATTTT. The gene calls are TRBV6-2 or TRBV6-3 and TRBJ2-3; 14 nucleotides align to TRBD2. The CDR3 consists of 16 residues. Germline V gene lookup returns CDR1 MNHEY and CDR2 SVGEGT. Trimming cost V 7 bases and J 5 bases; bases outside gene matches: 8.

The CDR3 coding sequence is TGCGCCAGCAGCCAAGATGCGGGGGGCGCGGGAAGAGGAAACATTCAGTACTTC. Its protein product is CASSQDAGGAGRGNIQYF. This chain joins TRBV4-1 and TRBJ2-4; 8 bases line up with TRBD2. V dropped 0 bases and J dropped 6; count of bases not matched to a gene: 13. Germline CDR1 is MGHRA and CDR2 is YSYEKL. The CDR3 runs to 18 residues.

There are a few counts of this clonotype. The J gene is TRBJ1-2, the V gene TRBV28; the D gene is possibly TRBD1 (5 bases). Germline CDR1 reads MDHEN; CDR2 reads SYDVKM. The CDR3 is 17 amino acids. Trimming cost V 3 bases and J 6 bases, with 23 bases left between them. CDR3 DNA sequence: TGTGCCAGCAGTTTCCTCGGCAGGGTCACAAAGTCGGATGGCTACACCTTC. Translating it yields CASSFLGRVTKSDGYTF.

This chain links TRBV29-1 with TRBJ2-5, with TRBD2 identical over 7 bases. The J call may not be correct, given that the DNA end is closer to TRBJ2-7. The CDR3 sequence is 13 residues long. Per the germline V gene, CDR1 is SQVTM and CDR2 is ANQGSEA. The CDR3 sequence is CSVEEAGVGEQYF. The DNA of the CDR3 is TGCAGCGTTGAAGAGGCGGGGGTGGGCGAGCAGTACTTC.

This clonotype has a handful of counts. This chain links TRBV6-2 or TRBV6-3 with TRBJ1-4; D might be TRBD1 (6 bases). Germline-derived CDR1 and CDR2 are MNHEY and SVGEGT. Trimming stripped 2 bases from V and 2 bases from J, with 9 bases between. The CDR3 length is 15 residues. This chain's CDR3 is CASSYVGATNEKLFF. The CDR3 nucleotides are TGTGCCAGCAGTTACGTGGGGGCGACTAATGAAAAACTGTTTTTT.

In regard to this clonotype: This CDR3 fails to terminate in the conserved phenylalanine or tryptophan, so it likely reflects a read error. J is TRBJ1-2 and V is TRBV6-1; 7 positions match TRBD1. Looked up from germline, CDR1 is MNHNS and CDR2 is SASEGT. Trimming at V came to 6 bases and at J to 4 bases, leaving 11 bases not matched to a gene. The CDR3 covers 15 residues. The DNA of the CDR3 is TGTGCCAGCAGGCCCCCAGGACAGGCGCCCTATGGCTACACCCTC. Its translation is CASRPPGQAPYGYTL.

This sequence joins TRBV20-1 and TRBJ2-5; D may be TRBD2 (5 bases). CDR3 size: 16 residues. CDR1 is DFQATT, CDR2 SNEGSKA, per germline (reference sequence). The V gene lost 0 bases and the J gene lost 3 bases, with 17 bases spanning the gap. This chain's CDR3 is CSARDLGESVKETQYF. Written as DNA, the CDR3 is TGCAGTGCTAGAGATCTCGGGGAATCGGTCAAAGAGACCCAGTACTTC.

This clonotype was seen a handful of times. V usage is TRBV29-1 and J usage is TRBJ2-7; D remains ambiguous. The CDR3 totals 11 residues. The ends were cut back, 4 bases at V and 7 bases at J, with 11 bases in the middle. Looked up from germline, CDR1 is SQVTM and CDR2 is ANQGSEA. The CDR3 region is CSVVARSEQYF. The CDR3 nucleotides read TGCAGCGTTGTAGCCAGGAGTGAGCAGTACTTC.